These T cell receptor beta chains were read from a single sample in a study of cytomegalovirus exposure and HLA in healthy donors. Sequencing used immunoSEQ multiplex PCR; TCRdb keeps in-frame clones, though not all of them. The sample consists of 110,000 or so clones, 75% to 80% of them appearing once. The material sequenced was PBMCs. The source of these receptors is a woman aged 40 to 49 in good health and CMV-seropositive. Each CDR3 is given with its conserved first and last residue. D genes are given only for firm matches. Size is omitted from some rows. Given values are once, few, many or a class for expanded clones.

>NA|TRBV5-8|TRBJ1-1|TRBD1
CASSSGTGAPNTEAFF
TGTGCCAGCAGCTCCGGGACAGGGGCTCCAAACACTGAAGCTTTCTTT
>NA|TRBV19|TRBJ2-6|TRBD1
CASGTGAGGANVLTF
TGTGCCAGTGGAACAGGGGCCGGTGGGGCCAACGTCCTGACTTTC
>NA|TRBV5-1|TRBJ1-1|NA
CASSLGGLTTEAFF
TGCGCCAGCAGCTTGGGAGGCCTAACCACTGAAGCTTTCTTT
>NA|TRBV29-1|TRBJ1-1|NA
CSVGAGWDTEAFF
TGCAGCGTTGGCGCAGGGTGGGACACTGAAGCTTTCTTT
>NA|TRBV6-1|TRBJ1-1|TRBD1
CASSRDRGDTEAFF
TGTGCCAGCAGCCGGGACAGGGGCGACACTGAAGCTTTCTTT
>once|TRBV6-1|TRBJ2-7|TRBD2
CASAGGLLYEQYF
TGTGCCAGCGCGGGGGGGCTCCTCTACGAGCAGTACTTC
>NA|TRBV7-9|TRBJ1-5|NA
CASSLLTENQPQHF
TGTGCCAGCAGCTTACTCACAGAGAATCAGCCCCAGCATTTT
>NA|TRBV6-1|TRBJ1-2|TRBD1
CASSEGQGAYGYTF
TGTGCCAGCAGTGAGGGACAGGGGGCGTACGGCTACACCTTC
>NA|TRBV20-1|TRBJ1-1|NA
CSASQDTEAFF
TGCAGTGCTAGTCAGGACACTGAAGCTTTCTTT
>few|TRBV7-9|TRBJ1-1|TRBD1
CASDRGGTEAFF
TGTGCCAGCGACAGGGGGGGCACTGAAGCTTTCTTT
>NA|TRBV5-6|TRBJ1-5|NA
CASSRGGNQPQHF
TGTGCCAGCAGCCGAGGAGGCAATCAGCCCCAGCATTTT
>NA|TRBV4-1|TRBJ2-1|NA
CASSHPRDPHNEQFF
TGCGCCAGCAGCCATCCCCGAGATCCCCACAATGAGCAGTTCTTC
>NA|TRBV4-2|TRBJ2-3|NA
CASSQGLTWAGASTDTQYF
TGTGCCAGCAGCCAAGGCCTCACGTGGGCGGGGGCTAGCACAGATACGCAGTATTTT
>NA|TRBV10-3|TRBJ2-7|NA
CAISREFYEQYF
TGTGCCATCAGTCGGGAGTTCTACGAGCAGTACTTC
>NA|TRBV5-4|TRBJ2-6|TRBD1
CASSLPRGPGANVLTF
TGTGCCAGCAGCTTGCCCAGGGGGCCTGGGGCCAACGTCCTGACTTTC
>NA|TRBV18|TRBJ1-2|NA
CASSPTTGPNYGYTF
TGTGCCAGCTCACCGACGACAGGACCTAACTATGGCTACACCTTC
>NA|TRBV29-1|TRBJ2-3|TRBD2
CSVGRGTRGLDTQYF
TGCAGCGTTGGGAGGGGGACTAGGGGCCTAGATACGCAGTATTTT
>NA|TRBV25-1|TRBJ2-7|TRBD1
CASSPALRDRGHEQYF
TGTGCCAGCAGTCCAGCCCTCCGGGACAGGGGCCACGAGCAGTACTTC
>NA|TRBV10-2|TRBJ1-1|NA
CASSGTEQNTEAFF
TGCGCCAGCAGTGGTACAGAGCAGAACACTGAAGCTTTCTTT
>NA|TRBV6-5|TRBJ2-1|TRBD1
CASSRGQVGYNEQFF
TGTGCCAGCAGCCGAGGACAGGTTGGCTACAATGAGCAGTTCTTC
>NA|TRBV4-2|TRBJ2-7|TRBD2
CASSRETSGLLYEQYF
TGTGCCAGCAGCCGGGAGACTAGCGGGTTACTCTACGAGCAGTACTTC
>once|TRBV30|TRBJ2-7|NA
CAWIAAATYEQYF
TGTGCCTGGATCGCTGCCGCTACCTACGAGCAGTACTTC
>NA|TRBV6-6|TRBJ2-3|TRBD2
CAIREGGTDTQYF
TGTGCCATACGGGAGGGAGGCACAGATACGCAGTATTTT
>NA|TRBV19|TRBJ2-7|NA
CASSRTGTPGREQYF
TGTGCCAGTAGTCGAACCGGGACCCCTGGGAGGGAGCAGTACTTC
>NA|TRBV4-1|TRBJ2-2|TRBD2
CASSQEKLAGGPRNTGELFF
TGCGCCAGCAGCCAAGAAAAGCTAGCGGGGGGGCCTCGGAACACCGGGGAGCTGTTTTTT
>NA|TRBV5-1|TRBJ1-1|TRBD1
CASSPGQVNTEAFF
TGCGCCAGCAGCCCGGGACAGGTGAACACTGAAGCTTTCTTT
>NA|TRBV6-5|TRBJ1-2|TRBD1
CASRTDRDYGYTF
TGTGCCAGCAGAACGGACAGGGATTATGGCTACACCTTC
>NA|TRBV29-1|TRBJ2-1|TRBD2
CSKTSGGPSEQFF
TGCAGTAAGACTAGCGGGGGACCGAGTGAGCAGTTCTTC
>NA|TRBV30|TRBJ2-6|NA
CAWSEGVGRWLSGANVLTF
TGTGCCTGGAGCGAAGGGGTTGGCAGGTGGCTAAGTGGGGCCAACGTCCTGACTTTC
>NA|TRBV6-6|TRBJ1-2|NA
CASSDARDTPQRGYTF
TGTGCCAGCAGCGATGCCCGGGACACCCCTCAGAGGGGCTACACCTTC
>NA|TRBV7-9|TRBJ1-5|TRBD1
CASSLSHGTEGQPQHF
TGTGCCAGCAGCTTAAGTCACGGGACAGAGGGGCAGCCCCAGCATTTT
>few|TRBV19|TRBJ2-3|TRBD2
CASSSWIAGGHDTQYF
TGTGCCAGTAGTTCCTGGATAGCGGGGGGGCATGATACGCAGTATTTT
>NA|TRBV19|TRBJ1-5|TRBD1
CASTPGGSLNQPQHF
TGTGCCAGTACCCCAGGGGGCAGCCTCAATCAGCCCCAGCATTTT
>NA|TRBV6-5|TRBJ2-2|TRBD2
CASSSAGGGTGELFF
TGTGCCAGCAGTTCAGCGGGGGGAGGAACCGGGGAGCTGTTTTTT
>once|TRBV5-4|TRBJ2-1|NA
CASSLRRAGNEQFF
TGTGCCAGCAGCTTGAGGAGGGCGGGCAATGAGCAGTTCTTC
>NA|TRBV28|TRBJ2-7|NA
CAIETGQTYEQYF
TGTGCCATCGAAACTGGACAGACCTACGAGCAGTACTTC
>NA|TRBV5-1|TRBJ2-2|NA
CASSLGSALAGELFF
TGCGCCAGCAGCTTGGGGTCCGCACTAGCCGGGGAGCTGTTTTTT
>NA|TRBV5-1|TRBJ1-1|NA
CASSPREGGNTEAFF
TGCGCCAGCAGCCCCAGGGAGGGGGGGAACACTGAAGCTTTCTTT
>NA|TRBV29-1|TRBJ1-1|NA
CSADRDMNTEAFF
TGCAGCGCCGACCGGGATATGAACACTGAAGCTTTCTTT
>NA|TRBV4-1|TRBJ2-7|TRBD2
CASSSVLGRGGQRGAYEQYF
TGCGCCAGCAGCTCCGTGCTCGGGCGTGGGGGTCAGCGGGGCGCCTACGAGCAGTACTTC
>NA|TRBV6-6|TRBJ2-7|NA
CASSRQESEQYF
TGTGCCAGCAGCCGACAGGAGTCAGAGCAGTACTTC
>NA|TRBV6-5|TRBJ2-5|NA
CASSYGWGRRETQYF
TGTGCCAGCAGTTACGGGTGGGGCAGGAGAGAGACCCAGTACTTC
>NA|TRBV18|TRBJ1-1|NA
CASSPFRGLDTEAFF
TGTGCCAGCTCACCTTTCAGGGGTTTGGACACTGAAGCTTTCTTT
>NA|TRBV18|TRBJ1-6|NA
CASSLQEGPLSPLHF
TGTGCCAGCTCCCTTCAGGAGGGACCTCTTTCACCCCTCCACTTT
>NA|TRBV2|TRBJ1-4|NA
CASSETGYNEKLFF
TGTGCCAGCAGTGAGACAGGTTATAATGAAAAACTGTTTTTT
>NA|TRBV30|TRBJ1-1|NA
CAWNRRGAEAFF
TGTGCCTGGAATAGGCGAGGAGCTGAAGCTTTCTTT
>NA|TRBV6-1|TRBJ2-5|NA
CASGTGIQETQYF
TGTGCCAGCGGAACAGGTATCCAAGAGACCCAGTACTTC
>NA|TRBV6-1|TRBJ2-7|NA
CASSEGGLDYEQYF
TGTGCCAGCAGTGAAGGCGGGCTCGACTACGAGCAGTACTTC
>NA|TRBV13|TRBJ2-4|TRBD1
CASSLEGTGLKNIQYF
TGTGCCAGCAGCTTAGAAGGGACAGGGTTAAAAAACATTCAGTACTTC
>NA|TRBV30|TRBJ1-4|NA
CAWSVGAGIEEKLFF
TGTGCCTGGAGTGTAGGGGCAGGGATAGAGGAAAAACTGTTTTTT
>NA|TRBV13|TRBJ1-6|TRBD1
CASSLGSRQGLRVLHF
TGTGCCAGCAGCTTAGGGTCAAGACAGGGGCTTAGAGTTCTCCACTTT
>once|TRBV7-2|TRBJ1-3|NA
CASSLTGTRDTIYF
TGTGCCAGCAGCTTAACAGGGACGAGGGACACCATATATTTT
>NA|TRBV6-5|TRBJ1-2|TRBD1
CASSQTTGLDYGYTF
TGTGCCAGCAGCCAAACGACAGGGCTGGACTATGGCTACACCTTC
>NA|TRBV9|TRBJ1-5|NA
CASSVDGNQPQHF
TGTGCCAGCAGCGTAGACGGGAATCAGCCCCAGCATTTT
>NA|TRBV10-3|TRBJ1-2|TRBD1
CAINTGDYGYTF
TGTGCCATCAACACAGGGGACTATGGCTACACCTTC
>NA|TRBV6-1|TRBJ1-1|TRBD1
CASSEMGRGRMEAFF
TGTGCCAGCAGTGAAATGGGTAGGGGGCGCATGGAAGCTTTCTTT
>NA|TRBV6-1|TRBJ1-1|NA
CASSVTAGIINTEAFF
TGTGCCAGCAGTGTTACGGCAGGGATAATCAACACTGAAGCTTTCTTT
>few|TRBV4-1|TRBJ2-1|NA
CASSLGPGRTKQNEQFF
TGCGCCAGCAGCCTTGGGCCGGGGAGGACAAAACAGAATGAGCAGTTCTTC
>NA|TRBV2|TRBJ1-2|NA
CASREDPSGGYTF
TGTGCCAGCAGGGAAGACCCATCAGGGGGCTACACCTTC
>NA|TRBV29-1|TRBJ1-1|TRBD1
CSVDRGTPGTEAFF
TGCAGCGTTGACAGGGGGACCCCGGGGACTGAAGCTTTCTTT